These 26 T cell receptor beta chains came from one sample sequenced in a study of CD4+ T cells in melanoma. TCRdb's table, derived via immunoSEQ multiplex PCR, lists solely in-frame clones and lacks some. The sample yields around 50,000 clones, roughly 89% seen once. The sample taken for sequencing was peripheral blood. The receptor set was obtained from a human donor with melanoma.

By sample share, this clone is medium-sized. V gene TRBV6-1 combines with J gene TRBJ1-6, with 8 positions matching TRBD1. There are 14 residues in the CDR3. After removal of 6 bases from V and 11 bases from J, the junction contained 9 bases not matched to a gene. Germline values: CDR1 MNHNS, CDR2 SASEGT. The CDR3 reads CASRDGQGIAPLHF. Here the CDR3 DNA reads TGTGCCAGCAGGGACGGACAGGGTATCGCACCCCTCCACTTT.

V and J are TRBV7-3 and TRBJ2-5; unclear D gene. This CDR3 spans 13 amino acids. The V end lost 2 bases, the J end lost 1 base, and 5 bases lay between the germline ends. Per germline, CDR1 SGHTA and CDR2 FQGTGA. The DNA for the CDR3 is TGTGCCAGCAGCTTAGGGGTCCAAGAGACCCAGTACTTC. Its translation is CASSLGVQETQYF.

This chain links TRBV27 with TRBJ1-4; a possible D gene is TRBD1 (5 bases). The germline gives CDR1 MNHEY, CDR2 SMNVEV (reference sequence). CDR3 length: 14 residues. The V gene lost 4 bases and the J gene lost 7 bases, with 13 bases spanning the gap. The CDR3 reads CASSSRVFGEKLFF. DNA for the CDR3: TGTGCCAGCAGTTCCAGGGTCTTTGGTGAAAAACTGTTTTTT.

The gene calls are TRBV4-1 and TRBJ2-5; 10 bases line up with TRBD1. J gave up 3 bases and V 4 bases, and 2 bases lay outside the gene matches. Germline V gene sequence: CDR1 MGHRA, CDR2 YSYEKL. The CDR3 spans 14 residues. CDR3 protein: CASSPGTGEETQYF. The DNA for the CDR3 is TGCGCCAGCAGCCCCGGGACAGGGGAAGAGACCCAGTACTTC.

The V call is TRBV13, the J call TRBJ2-1; 8 nucleotides agree with TRBD2. J was trimmed by 2 bases and V by 0 bases; bases with no gene match: 6. This CDR3 has 17 residues. CDR1 PRHDT and CDR2 FYEKMQ come from the germline V gene (reference sequence). The CDR3, as DNA: TGTGCCAGCAGCTTAGGGGTTAGCGGGGCTGCCTACAATGAGCAGTTCTTC. Its protein product is CASSLGVSGAAYNEQFF.

The table lists this clone with a count of one. J is TRBJ1-6 and V is TRBV30; D remains ambiguous. From germline, CDR1 is GTSNPN and CDR2 SVGIG (reference sequence). The CDR3 is 13 amino acids. The germline V and J ends were trimmed by 4 bases and 6 bases, with 10 bases remaining between them. In nucleotides, the CDR3 is TGTGCCTGGATGAGTAATCCTAATTCACCCCTCCACTTT. This translates into CAWMSNPNSPLHF. The entire variable domain, with the rest obtained from reference TRBV30 and TRBJ1-6, is as follows: SQTIHQWPATLVQPVGSPLSLECTVEGTSNPNLYWYRQAAGRGLQLLFYSVGIGQISSEVPQNLSASRPQDRQFILSSKKLLLSDSGFYLCAWMSNPNSPLHFGNGTRLTVT.

The chain carries TRBV7-9 and TRBJ1-1; D perhaps matches TRBD1 (6 bases). Germline V gene sequence: CDR1 SEHNR, CDR2 FQNEAQ (reference sequence). CDR3 length equals 12 residues. The ends were cut back, 1 base at V and 6 bases at J, with 6 bases in the middle. The CDR3 DNA reads as TGTGCCAGCAGCTTAGGACAGGCTGAAGCTTTCTTT. This encodes CASSLGQAEAFF. Complete variable domain (other parts from reference TRBV7-9 and TRBJ1-1): DTGVSQNPRHKITKRGQNVTFRCDPISEHNRLYWYRQTLGQGPEFLTYFQNEAQLEKSRLLSDRFSAERPKGSFSTLEIQRTEQGDSAMYLCASSLGQAEAFFGQGTRLTVV.

This sequence joins TRBV5-4 and TRBJ1-1; D gene unclear. Germline V lookup: CDR1 SGHNT, CDR2 YYREEE (reference sequence). CDR3 length: 14 amino acids. V lost 3 bases to trimming and J lost 0 bases, with 9 bases between them. The CDR3 reads CASSSLGMNTEAFF. The CDR3 DNA reads as TGTGCCAGCAGCTCCCTGGGGATGAACACTGAAGCTTTCTTT. The whole variable domain, remainder taken from reference TRBV5-4 and TRBJ1-1, is ETGVTQSPTHLIKTRGQQVTLRCSSQSGHNTVSWYQQALGQGPQFIFQYYREEENGRGNFPPRFSGLQFPNYSSELNVNALELDDSALYLCASSSLGMNTEAFFGQGTRLTVV.

This sequence joins TRBV6-1 and TRBJ1-1; no definite D call. CDR1 is MNHNS and CDR2 is SASEGT in the germline V gene. V was trimmed by 5 bases and J by 0 bases, leaving 7 bases between them. This CDR3 has 13 amino acids. DNA of the CDR3: TGTGCCAGCAGTCTTTCAGTGAACACTGAAGCTTTCTTT. It translates to CASSLSVNTEAFF.

This chain uses TRBV7-9 with TRBJ2-5; 10 bases fit TRBD2. In germline, CDR1 is SEHNR, CDR2 FQNEAQ (reference sequence). J lost 1 base, V lost 5 bases, and 7 bases had no gene match. This CDR3 has 16 amino acids. CDR3 protein: CASSISSGGSQETQYF. Written as DNA, the CDR3 is TGTGCCAGCAGCATCTCTAGCGGGGGTTCCCAAGAGACCCAGTACTTC.

This rearrangement joins TRBV6-6 to TRBJ2-2; 7 bases agree with TRBD1. The V gene's germline CDR1 is MNHNY and CDR2 SVGAGI (reference sequence). The CDR3 extends over 14 amino acids. The trim removed 2 bases at V and 7 bases at J, leaving 4 bases unmatched. The CDR3 DNA follows: TGTGCCAGCAGTTACATGACAGGGATCGGGGAGCTGTTTTTT. Translated, it gives CASSYMTGIGELFF.

Written as DNA, the CDR3 is TGTGCCAGCAGCATAGACTCCTACGAGCAGTACTTC. As protein: CASSIDSYEQYF. The genes are TRBV7-9 and TRBJ2-7; no firm D call. This CDR3 has 12 residues. Germline lookup yields CDR1 SEHNR and CDR2 FQNEAQ (reference sequence). Trimming pared 5 bases from V and 0 bases from J, leaving 5 bases between.

This chain connects TRBV11-2 to TRBJ1-3, with 7 bases lining up with TRBD1. This CDR3 has 16 residues. V was clipped by 3 bases and J by 2 bases; unmatched bases: 7. Germline loops: CDR1 SGHAT, CDR2 FQNNGV. CDR3 residues: CASSFTQGVAGNTIYF. CDR3 DNA sequence: TGTGCCAGCAGCTTCACCCAGGGGGTGGCTGGAAACACCATATATTTT.

The chain links TRBV6-5 to TRBJ1-1; 7 bases line up with TRBD1. CDR1 and CDR2 from the germline V gene are MNHEY and SVGAGI. The CDR3 extends over 13 amino acids. J was trimmed by 4 bases and V by 5 bases; bases with no gene match: 4. The CDR3 region has the DNA TGTGCCAGCAGTACGACAGGGATCACTGAAGCTTTCTTT. It yields the protein CASSTTGITEAFF.

The chain is built from TRBV10-3 and TRBJ2-7, with 9 positions matching TRBD1. V lost 9 bases to trimming and J lost 4 bases; unmatched junction nucleotides: 10. The CDR3 contains 14 residues. Germline CDR1 reads ENHRY; CDR2 reads SYGVKD. DNA for the CDR3: TGTGCCATTCATTCCGGGACAGGGCAATACGAGCAGTACTTC. Translation gives CAIHSGTGQYEQYF.

The rearrangement uses TRBV18 and TRBJ2-5; TRBD2 might be the D (5 bases). The CDR3 contains 15 residues. Germline values: CDR1 KGHSH, CDR2 LQKENI. Trimming stripped 2 bases from V and 6 bases from J, with 16 bases between. The DNA for the CDR3 is TGTGCCAGCTCACCAGTTGACGGGCGGGTGAAGACCCAGTACTTC. Translating it yields CASSPVDGRVKTQYF.

The gene calls are TRBV5-6 and TRBJ2-2, with 8 bases fitting TRBD1. The junction had 15 bases not matched to a gene; V was cut back by 5 bases and J by 6 bases. Germline CDR1 is SGHDT and CDR2 is YYEEEE. The CDR3 totals 17 residues. The CDR3 protein is CASRLLGGQGMPGELFF. The CDR3 region has the DNA TGTGCCAGCAGACTTTTAGGTGGACAGGGTATGCCCGGGGAGCTGTTTTTT.

Only one count was recorded for this clone. The CDR3 DNA sequence: TGTGCCAGCTCACGGGCCAGCAATCAGCCCCAGCATTTT. Its protein product is CASSRASNQPQHF. The chain combines TRBV18 with TRBJ1-5; D remains ambiguous. CDR1 is KGHSH, CDR2 LQKENI, per germline. With 4 bases removed from V and 1 base from J, the gap between germline ends came to 5 bases. The CDR3 consists of 13 residues.

This sequence joins TRBV6-5 and TRBJ1-5; 7 bases fit TRBD1. The CDR3 runs 14 residues. The germline CDR1 and CDR2 sequences are MNHEY and SVGAGI. The ends lost 8 bases at V and 4 bases at J; junction bases unmatched: 8. The CDR3 DNA is TGTGCCAGCGGGCCAATACAGGGGAATCAGCCCCAGCATTTT. It translates to CASGPIQGNQPQHF.

This rearrangement joins TRBV6-5 to TRBJ2-7; tentative D call: TRBD2 (6 bases). The CDR3 is made up of 14 amino acids. The germline V and J ends were trimmed by 6 bases and 6 bases, with 18 bases remaining between them. Germline CDR1 reads MNHEY; CDR2 reads SVGAGI. The CDR3 sequence is CASRATRNLGEQYF. The CDR3 DNA sequence: TGTGCCAGCAGGGCGACTAGGAATCTAGGCGAGCAGTACTTC.

V gene TRBV11-2 combines with J gene TRBJ2-4; 10 bases are shared with TRBD1. Germline CDR1 reads SGHAT; CDR2 reads FQNNGV. The V gene end was trimmed by 8 bases and the J gene end by 8 bases; junction bases not matched to a gene: 12. The CDR3 runs to 15 residues. CDR3 in amino acids: CASDLGQGWRDIQYF. Written as DNA, the CDR3 is TGTGCCAGCGATTTGGGACAGGGGTGGAGAGACATTCAGTACTTC.

A single count supports this clone. The V gene is TRBV7-2, the J gene TRBJ1-3, with 7 bases identical to TRBD1. The CDR3 runs 16 residues. V gave up 1 base and J gave up 4 bases; unmatched junction bases: 7. Germline V gene lookup returns CDR1 SGHTA and CDR2 FQGNSA. The CDR3 region is CASSLGPGTAGNTIYF. The CDR3 DNA reads as TGTGCCAGCAGCTTAGGTCCTGGGACAGCAGGAAACACCATATATTTT.

This clone appeared a few times. This chain uses TRBV5-1 with TRBJ2-1, with D possibly being TRBD2 (7 bases). Germline V gives CDR1 SGHRS, CDR2 YFSETQ. V was trimmed by 1 base and J by 4 bases, leaving 12 bases between them. CDR3 length: 15 residues. The CDR3 nucleotides are TGCGCCAGCAGCTTGTCGGGGGGCCGATACAATGAGCAGTTCTTC. Translating it yields CASSLSGGRYNEQFF.

The chain combines TRBV29-1 with TRBJ2-7; D might be TRBD1 or TRBD2, each matching 5 bases. V dropped 5 bases and J dropped 0 bases, with 14 bases sitting between them. Germline lookup yields CDR1 SQVTM and CDR2 ANQGSEA. This CDR3 comprises 14 residues. Here the CDR3 DNA reads TGCAGCGTTACGGGGCAGGCCAACTCCTACGAGCAGTACTTC. Its protein is CSVTGQANSYEQYF.

The chain couples TRBV2 to TRBJ1-5, with D unresolved. The germline V gene encodes CDR1 SNHLY and CDR2 FYNNEI. CDR3 length: 15 residues. Trimming removed 7 bases at V and 1 base at J, with 14 bases between. The CDR3 DNA follows: TGTGCCAGCACCGACGGTCCACCAAGCAATCAGCCCCAGCATTTT. Translating it yields CASTDGPPSNQPQHF.

The V and J genes are TRBV7-2 and TRBJ2-2; 8 positions match TRBD1. The junction had 8 bases not matched to a gene; V was cut back by 5 bases and J by 6 bases. CDR1 SGHTA and CDR2 FQGNSA come from the germline V gene. CDR3 length: 15 residues. In DNA form, the CDR3 reads TGTGCCAGCAGCCCAGGGGGCGCCGGAGCCGGGGAGCTGTTTTTT. Its translation: CASSPGGAGAGELFF.